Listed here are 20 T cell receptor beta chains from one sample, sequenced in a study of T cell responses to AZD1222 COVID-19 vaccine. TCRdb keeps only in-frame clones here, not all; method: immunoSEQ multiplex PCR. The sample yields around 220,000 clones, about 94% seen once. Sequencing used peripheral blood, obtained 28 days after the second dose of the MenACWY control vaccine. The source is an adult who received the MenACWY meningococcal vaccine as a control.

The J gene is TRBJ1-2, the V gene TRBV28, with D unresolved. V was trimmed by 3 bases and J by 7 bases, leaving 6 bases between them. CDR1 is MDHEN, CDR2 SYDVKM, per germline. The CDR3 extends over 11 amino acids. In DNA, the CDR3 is TGTGCCAGCAGTTTCGGCAGTGGCTACACCTTC. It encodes CASSFGSGYTF.

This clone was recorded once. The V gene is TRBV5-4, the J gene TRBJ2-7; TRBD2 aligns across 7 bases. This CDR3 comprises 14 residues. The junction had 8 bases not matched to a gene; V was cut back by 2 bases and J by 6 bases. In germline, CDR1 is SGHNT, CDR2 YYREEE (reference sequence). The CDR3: CASSFPPGGPEQYF. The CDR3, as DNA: TGTGCCAGCAGCTTCCCCCCGGGAGGCCCCGAGCAGTACTTC. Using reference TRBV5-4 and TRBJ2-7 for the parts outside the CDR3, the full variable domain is ETGVTQSPTHLIKTRGQQVTLRCSSQSGHNTVSWYQQALGQGPQFIFQYYREEENGRGNFPPRFSGLQFPNYSSELNVNALELDDSALYLCASSFPPGGPEQYFGPGTRLTVT.

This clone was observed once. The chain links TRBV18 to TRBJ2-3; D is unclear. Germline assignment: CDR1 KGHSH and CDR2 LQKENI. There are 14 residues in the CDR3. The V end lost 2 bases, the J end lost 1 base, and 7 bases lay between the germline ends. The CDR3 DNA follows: TGTGCCAGCTCACCAGTGGGTGGCACAGATACGCAGTATTTT. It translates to CASSPVGGTDTQYF.

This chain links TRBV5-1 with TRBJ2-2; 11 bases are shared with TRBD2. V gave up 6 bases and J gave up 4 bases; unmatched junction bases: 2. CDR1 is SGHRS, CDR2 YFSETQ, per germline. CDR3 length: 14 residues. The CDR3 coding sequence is TGCGCCAGCAACCTAGCGGGGGGCACCGGGGAGCTGTTTTTT. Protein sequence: CASNLAGGTGELFF.

CDR3 sequence: CASSFPSWETQYF. CDR3 coding DNA: TGTGCCAGCAGTTTCCCCTCCTGGGAGACCCAGTACTTC. This chain connects TRBV6-5 to TRBJ2-5; the D is unclear. With 4 bases removed from V and 5 bases from J, the gap between germline ends came to 11 bases. The CDR3 extends over 13 amino acids. The V gene's germline CDR1 is MNHEY and CDR2 SVGAGI.

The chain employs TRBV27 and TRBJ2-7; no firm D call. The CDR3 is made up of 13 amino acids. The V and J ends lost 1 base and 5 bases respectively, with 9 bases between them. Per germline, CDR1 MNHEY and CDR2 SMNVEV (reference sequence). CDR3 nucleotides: TGTGCCAGCAGTTTATGGGCCACTAACGAGCAGTACTTC. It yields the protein CASSLWATNEQYF.

Here the CDR3 DNA reads TGTGCCAGCAGAGAAGACAGGGGGATTAACTATGGCTACACCTTC. It specifies CASREDRGINYGYTF. The rearrangement joins TRBV3-1 (or the pseudogene TRBV3-2) to TRBJ1-2; 9 positions agree with TRBD1. The CDR3 sequence is 15 residues long. With 6 bases clipped from V and 1 base from J, the junction kept 6 bases outside the gene matches. Per the germline V gene, CDR1 is LGHDT and CDR2 is YNNKEL (reference sequence).

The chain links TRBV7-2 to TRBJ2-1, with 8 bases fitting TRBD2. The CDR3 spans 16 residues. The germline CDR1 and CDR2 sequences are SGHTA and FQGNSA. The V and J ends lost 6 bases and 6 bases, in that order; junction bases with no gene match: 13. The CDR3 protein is CASRQRGGGTSNEQFF. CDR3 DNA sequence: TGTGCCAGCAGGCAGCGGGGCGGGGGGACCTCCAATGAGCAGTTCTTC.

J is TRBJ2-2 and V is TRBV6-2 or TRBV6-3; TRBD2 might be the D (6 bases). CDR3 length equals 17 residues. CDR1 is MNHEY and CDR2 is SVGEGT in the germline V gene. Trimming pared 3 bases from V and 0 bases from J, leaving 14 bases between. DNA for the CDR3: TGTGCCAGCAGTTATACCGGCGGAGGGGCGAACACCGGGGAGCTGTTTTTT. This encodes CASSYTGGGANTGELFF.

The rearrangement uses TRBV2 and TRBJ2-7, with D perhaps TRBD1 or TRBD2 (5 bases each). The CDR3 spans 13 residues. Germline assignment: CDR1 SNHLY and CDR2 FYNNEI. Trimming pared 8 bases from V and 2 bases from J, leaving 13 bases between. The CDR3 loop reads CASSGTEAYEQYF. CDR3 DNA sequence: TGTGCCAGCTCCGGGACCGAGGCCTACGAGCAGTACTTC.

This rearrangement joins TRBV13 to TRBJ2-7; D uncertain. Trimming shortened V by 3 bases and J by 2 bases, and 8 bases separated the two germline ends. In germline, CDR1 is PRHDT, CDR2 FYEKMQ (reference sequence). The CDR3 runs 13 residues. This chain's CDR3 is CASSLGRAYEQYF. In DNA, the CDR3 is TGTGCCAGCAGCTTGGGCCGGGCCTACGAGCAGTACTTC.

CDR3 amino acids: CASSFKEELFF. The DNA of the CDR3 is TGTGCCAGCAGTTTCAAGGAGGAGCTGTTTTTT. V and J are TRBV12-3 or TRBV12-4 and TRBJ2-2; D uncertain. With 3 bases removed from V and 10 bases from J, the gap between germline ends came to 6 bases. CDR3 length: 11 residues.

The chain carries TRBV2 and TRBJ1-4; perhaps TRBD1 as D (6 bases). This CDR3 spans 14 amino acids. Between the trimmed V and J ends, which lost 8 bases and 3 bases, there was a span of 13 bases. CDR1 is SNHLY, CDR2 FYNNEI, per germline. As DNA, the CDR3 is TGTGCCAGCTCACGACAGGTGCCTAATGAAAAACTGTTTTTT. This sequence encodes CASSRQVPNEKLFF.

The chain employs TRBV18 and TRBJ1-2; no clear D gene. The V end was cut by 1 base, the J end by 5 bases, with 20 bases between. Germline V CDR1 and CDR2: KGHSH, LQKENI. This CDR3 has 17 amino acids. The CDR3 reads CASSPLAVRTYFYGYTF. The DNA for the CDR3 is TGTGCCAGCTCACCACTGGCTGTCAGAACCTACTTTTATGGCTACACCTTC. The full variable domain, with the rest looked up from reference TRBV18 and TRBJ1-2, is NAGVMQNPRHLVRRRGQEARLRCSPMKGHSHVYWYRQLPEEGLKFMVYLQKENIIDESGMPKERFSAEFPKEGPSILRIQQVVRGDSAAYFCASSPLAVRTYFYGYTFGSGTRLTVV.

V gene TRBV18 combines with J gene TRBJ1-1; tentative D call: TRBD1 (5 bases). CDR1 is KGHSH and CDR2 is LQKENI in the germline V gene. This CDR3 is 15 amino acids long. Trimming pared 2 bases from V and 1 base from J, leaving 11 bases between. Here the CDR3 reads CASSPGSGTNTEAFF. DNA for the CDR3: TGTGCCAGCTCACCAGGCTCAGGGACGAACACTGAAGCTTTCTTT.

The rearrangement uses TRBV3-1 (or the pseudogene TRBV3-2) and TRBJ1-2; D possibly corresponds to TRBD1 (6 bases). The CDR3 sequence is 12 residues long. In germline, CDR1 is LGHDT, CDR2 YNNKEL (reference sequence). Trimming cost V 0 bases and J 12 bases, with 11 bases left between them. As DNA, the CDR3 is TGTGCCAGCAGCCAAGAGTACAGGGCCCACACCTTC. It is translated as CASSQEYRAHTF.

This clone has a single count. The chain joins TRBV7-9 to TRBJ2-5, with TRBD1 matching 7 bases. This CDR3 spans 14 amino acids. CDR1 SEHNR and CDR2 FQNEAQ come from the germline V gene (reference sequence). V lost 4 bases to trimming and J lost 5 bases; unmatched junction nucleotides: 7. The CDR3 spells CASSWGRQGETQYF. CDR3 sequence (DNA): TGTGCCAGCAGCTGGGGCCGACAGGGTGAGACCCAGTACTTC.

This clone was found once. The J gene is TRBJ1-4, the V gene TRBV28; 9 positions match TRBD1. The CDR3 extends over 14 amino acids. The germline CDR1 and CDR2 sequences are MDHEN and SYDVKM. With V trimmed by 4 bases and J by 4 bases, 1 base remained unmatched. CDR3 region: CASSSTGGNEKLFF. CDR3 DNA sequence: TGTGCCAGCAGTTCGACAGGGGGTAATGAAAAACTGTTTTTT.

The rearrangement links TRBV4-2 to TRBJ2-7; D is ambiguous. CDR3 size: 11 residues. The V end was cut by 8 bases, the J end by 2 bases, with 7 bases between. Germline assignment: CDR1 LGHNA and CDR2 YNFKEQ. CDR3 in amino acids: CASCRAYEQYF. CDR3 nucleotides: TGTGCCAGCTGTAGGGCCTACGAGCAGTACTTC.

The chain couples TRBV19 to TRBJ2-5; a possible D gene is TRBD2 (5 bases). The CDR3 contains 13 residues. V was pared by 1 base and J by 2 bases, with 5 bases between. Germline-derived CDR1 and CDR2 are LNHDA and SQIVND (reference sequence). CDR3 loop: CASSIGEQETQYF. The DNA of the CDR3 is TGTGCCAGTAGTATAGGGGAGCAAGAGACCCAGTACTTC.